A selection of T cell receptor beta chains follows, all from one sample in a study of a mutant IDH1 vaccine in newly diagnosed glioma. These receptors' targets are unknown. The method was immunoSEQ multiplex PCR; TCRdb's version includes in-frame clones alone and lacks a portion of them. The sample has approximately 84,000 clones; around four fifths are singletons. Sequenced material: PBMCs, taken from a glioma patient whose treatment included an IDH1 peptide vaccine. The origin of the receptors is a man in his forties with glioma. Both conserved end residues are trimmed from each CDR3.

length | V | CDR3
15 | TRBV19 | ASSIPAGRGRNTEAF
14 | TRBV10-3 | AIRGGSGSSYNEQF
13 | TRBV2 | ASTVGGGYTDTQY
12 | TRBV7-9 | ASSHKGDIRGYT
12 | TRBV28 | ASSPDSFQETQY
13 | TRBV28 | ASSSATGVNQPQH
12 | TRBV19 | ASSIAGSNQPQH
16 | TRBV13 | ASSLPPLAGGPVGELF
12 | TRBV18 | ASSLRTDNEKLF
14 | TRBV7-9 | ASSSISSGRNLEQY
14 | TRBV30 | AWSGGQTRGYNEQF
12 | TRBV5-5 | ASSKTGPQETQY
17 | TRBV19 | ASSRVAGNYILGYNEQF
11 | TRBV4-3 | ASSQSGTDTQY
12 | TRBV9 | ASSQGTGSSPLH
15 | TRBV19 | ASSIAGSGGSYNEQF
12 | TRBV7-6 | ASSPGRGNAEAF
14 | TRBV5-4 | ASSLGIDRRHTEAF
10 | TRBV7-9 | ASSLQNTEAF
9 | TRBV5-1 | ASSLEETQY
13 | TRBV9 | ASSDGQGDFYGYT
15 | TRBV4-1 | ASSQEGGGLAKNIQY
11 | TRBV7-2 | ASSLHHPYEQY
10 | TRBV7-9 | ASSFRFAEAF
14 | TRBV7-2 | ASSAYRDFASYEQY
14 | TRBV19 | ASSQTGTARGDEQY
13 | TRBV6-5 | ASSYGQGGDTEAF
11 | TRBV6-6 | ASSYFAGAELF
13 | TRBV7-6 | ASSSPPDGLNEQF
13 | TRBV18 | ASSPTTGSEETQY
11 | TRBV28 | ASRSGLGYEQY
14 | TRBV5-6 | ASSPLAGGRTGELF
15 | TRBV15 | ATSRDHSGGASDTQY
15 | TRBV7-3 | ASSLASGRTGANVLT
14 | TRBV18 | ASSQTDPRFQGTQY
10 | TRBV7-2 | ASSLRVNEQF
14 | TRBV7-2 | ASSLVPSGRANEQF
12 | TRBV5-6 | ASSQSGAYTEAF
11 | TRBV5-1 | ASSLGLGETQY
12 | TRBV2 | ASSEQGQHYGYT
11 | TRBV19 | ASSRGASYEQY
9 | TRBV29-1 | SVDIRGEQY
10 | TRBV6-6 | ASSSTGREQY
14 | TRBV4-3 | ASSPKRTTAGLEQF
13 | TRBV9 | ASSPRDRGLYEQY
14 | TRBV2 | ASKLLAGGDTGELF
13 | TRBV7-8 | ASSLVRAGNEKLF
14 | TRBV29-1 | SVDLAGETSTDTQY
13 | TRBV7-6 | ASSAATGWGETQY
12 | TRBV7-9 | AIRSGGSGNTIY
13 | TRBV18 | ASSRFQENTGELF
12 | TRBV10-3 | AISESGQGSGYT
10 | TRBV6-6 | ASSSSSYEQY